This T cell receptor beta chain was sequenced for a study of cytomegalovirus exposure and HLA in healthy donors. Findings and limits, study-wide: Presence/absence comparisons presumed near-even sequencing depth among donors.

To note about this clone: Its target is not known.

13 Jbeta primers and 60 Vbeta primers were used for the PCR. Profiled with immunoSEQ multiplex PCR; TCRdb holds only in-frame clones, not every one. The sample lists 100,000 to 120,000 clones; 80% were seen once. The CDR3 is 12 amino acids. Trimming removed 4 bases from V and 8 bases from J, with 10 bases in between. From germline, CDR1 is SGHAT and CDR2 FQNNGV. The clonotype was recovered from a woman aged 55-69 years in good health and CMV-seropositive. The gene calls are TRBV11-2 and TRBJ2-3; D gene unclear. Sequencing was done on a sample of PBMCs. CDR3 sequence: CASSSTSGTQYF. The CDR3 region has the DNA TGTGCCAGCAGCTCGACCTCGGGTACGCAGTATTTT.